The clone carrying this T cell receptor (beta chain) was seen many times. Antigen unknown. The data belong to a study of T cell repertoires in cytomegalovirus infection. Study observations and caveats: Cumulative public TCR beta family frequency identified carriers of CMV plus the relevant HLA. Within the response measured ex vivo, HLA-C-restricted CMV-specific TCR beta clonotypes were dominant.

TCRdb re-called the reads through MiXCR, storing one row per CDR3 protein. The sample has about 310,000 distinct CDR3 sequences, roughly 25% seen once; the top ten hold about 14%. Trimming pared 6 bases from V and 0 bases from J, leaving 15 bases between. The CDR3 consists of 15 residues. Germline loops: CDR1 SGHTA, CDR2 FQGNSA. The material was cultured PBMCs, obtained from culture after CMV antigen stimulation. The rearrangement links TRBV7-2 to TRBJ2-7; D possibly corresponds to TRBD2 (5 bases). The source is a human donor in good health (CMV status not recorded). Some clones in this sample may be carry-over from other donors' samples. The CDR3: CASRVRWGVSYEQYF. CDR3 nucleotides: TGTGCCAGCAGGGTGCGTTGGGGAGTCTCCTACGAGCAGTACTTC.